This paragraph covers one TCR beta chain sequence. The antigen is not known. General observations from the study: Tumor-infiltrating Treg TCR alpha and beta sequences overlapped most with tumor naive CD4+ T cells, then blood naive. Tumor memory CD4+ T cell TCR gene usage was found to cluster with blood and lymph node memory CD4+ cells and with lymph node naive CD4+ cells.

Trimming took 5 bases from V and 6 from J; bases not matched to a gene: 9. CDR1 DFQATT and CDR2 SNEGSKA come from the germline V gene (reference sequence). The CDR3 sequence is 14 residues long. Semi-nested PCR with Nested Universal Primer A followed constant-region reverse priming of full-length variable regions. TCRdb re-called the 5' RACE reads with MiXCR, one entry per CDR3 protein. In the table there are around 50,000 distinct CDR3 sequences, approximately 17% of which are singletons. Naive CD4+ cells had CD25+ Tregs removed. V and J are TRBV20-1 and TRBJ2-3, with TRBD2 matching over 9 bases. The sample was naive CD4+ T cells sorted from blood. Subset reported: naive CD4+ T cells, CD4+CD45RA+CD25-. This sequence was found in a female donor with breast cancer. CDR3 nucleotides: TGCAGTGCTGGTAGAGCGGGAGGTTTCGATACGCAGTATTTT. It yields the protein CSAGRAGGFDTQYF.